The sequence of this T cell receptor (beta chain) was determined in a study of siplizumab effects on memory and regulatory T cells. Study-wide results and caveats: Of the alloreactive clones, only a minor fraction mapped to unstimulated subsets. Roughly 75-95% of dividing CD4+ or CD8+ clones were without an attributable naive or memory phenotype.

On this clone itself: Antigen unknown. The sample has other DNA sequences that encode this CDR3 too.

Approximately 98,000 TCR templates per sample were assayed. TCRdb's copy holds only in-frame clones and misses some; the assay was immunoSEQ multiplex PCR. In the table there are 100,000 or so clones, 91% of which are singletons. The length of the CDR3 is 12 residues. CDR1 is MNHNY and CDR2 is SVGAGI in the germline V gene (reference sequence). Trimming took 2 bases from V and 4 from J, leaving 2 bases between them. Material for sequencing was CD4+ T cells sorted from blood. The chain combines TRBV6-6 with TRBJ2-2; no clear D. This clonotype was sampled from a human donor in good health. DNA of the CDR3: TGTGCCAGCAGTTACAGCACCGGGGAGCTGTTTTTT. It translates to CASSYSTGELFF.